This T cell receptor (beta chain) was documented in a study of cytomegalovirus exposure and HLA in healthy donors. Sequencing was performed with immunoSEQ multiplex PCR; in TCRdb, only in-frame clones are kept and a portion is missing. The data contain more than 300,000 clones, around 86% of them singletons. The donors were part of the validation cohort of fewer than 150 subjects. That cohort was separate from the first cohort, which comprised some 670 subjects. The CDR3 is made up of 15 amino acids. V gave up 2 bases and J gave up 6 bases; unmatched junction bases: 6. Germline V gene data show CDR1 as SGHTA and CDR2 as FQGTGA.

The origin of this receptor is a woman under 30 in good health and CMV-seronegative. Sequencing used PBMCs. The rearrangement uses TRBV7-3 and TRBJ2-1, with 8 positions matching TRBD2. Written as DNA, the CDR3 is TGTGCCAGCAGCTTAGGAGGGACTAGACGCAATGAGCAGTTCTTC. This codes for CASSLGGTRRNEQFF.